This T cell receptor beta chain was profiled in a study of cytomegalovirus exposure and HLA in healthy donors. Trimming removed 1 base at V and 6 bases at J, with 6 bases between. This CDR3 has 13 residues. Germline CDR1 is SGHVS and CDR2 is FQNEAQ. The PCR contained 60 Vbeta and 13 Jbeta primers. Profiling relied on immunoSEQ multiplex PCR, and the TCRdb table lists in-frame clones only, not all of them. The sample lists 55,000 to 70,000 clones, 65% to 80% occurring once. This clonotype was obtained from a man in his forties or fifties in good health and CMV-seropositive. What was sequenced was PBMCs. The chain joins TRBV7-8 to TRBJ2-2; D not certain. CDR3 protein: CASSLVGPGELFF. CDR3 DNA sequence: TGTGCCAGCAGCTTAGTGGGCCCCGGGGAGCTGTTTTTT. The full variable domain, rest sourced from reference TRBV7-8 and TRBJ2-2, is GAGVSQSPRYKVAKRGQDVALRCDPISGHVSLFWYQQALGQGPEFLTYFQNEAQLDKSGLPSDRFFAERPEGSVSTLKIQRTQQEDSAVYLCASSLVGPGELFFGEGSRLTVL.